This TCR beta chain was retrieved from a study of blood T cell repertoires in COVID-19. Study overall: Whether acute or convalescent, the COVID-19 samples came from the United States, Italy and Spain.

Repertoires were generated with immunoSEQ multiplex PCR, while TCRdb's copy carries only in-frame clones and drops some. The profile shows about 310,000 clones, about 90% of them singletons. Germline V gene data show CDR1 as MDHEN and CDR2 as SYDVKM. The CDR3 runs 16 residues. V dropped 5 bases and J dropped 0; count of bases not matched to a gene: 9. J is TRBJ1-2 and V is TRBV28; TRBD1 aligns across 7 bases. This TCR was sampled from a woman aged 25-40 years with COVID-19, enrolled during active disease. The specimen was peripheral blood. CDR3 protein: CASSPQTGPPNYGYTF. The CDR3 DNA follows: TGTGCCAGCAGTCCCCAGACAGGGCCCCCTAACTATGGCTACACCTTC.